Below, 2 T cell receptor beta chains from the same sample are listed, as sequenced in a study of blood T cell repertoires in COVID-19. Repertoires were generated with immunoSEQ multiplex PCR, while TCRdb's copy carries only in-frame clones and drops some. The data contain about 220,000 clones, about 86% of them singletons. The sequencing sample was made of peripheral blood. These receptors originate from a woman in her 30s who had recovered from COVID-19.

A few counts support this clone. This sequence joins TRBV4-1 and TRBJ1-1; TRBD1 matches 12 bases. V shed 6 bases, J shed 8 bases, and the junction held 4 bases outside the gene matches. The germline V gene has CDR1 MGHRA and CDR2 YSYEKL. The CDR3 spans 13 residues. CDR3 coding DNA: TGCGCCAGCAGTCGGGACAGGGGGCTGGAAGCTTTCTTT. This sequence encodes CASSRDRGLEAFF.

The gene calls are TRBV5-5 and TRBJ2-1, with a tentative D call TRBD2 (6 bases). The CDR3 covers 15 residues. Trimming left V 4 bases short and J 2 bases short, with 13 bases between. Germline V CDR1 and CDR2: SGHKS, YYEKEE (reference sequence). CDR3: CASSPRDFTYNEQFF. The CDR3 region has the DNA TGTGCCAGCAGCCCTCGGGACTTCACCTACAATGAGCAGTTCTTC. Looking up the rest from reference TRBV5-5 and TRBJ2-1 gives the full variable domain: DAGVTQSPTHLIKTRGQQVTLRCSPISGHKSVSWYQQVLGQGPQFIFQYYEKEERGRGNFPDRFSARQFPNYSSELNVNALLLGDSALYLCASSPRDFTYNEQFFGPGTRLTVL.